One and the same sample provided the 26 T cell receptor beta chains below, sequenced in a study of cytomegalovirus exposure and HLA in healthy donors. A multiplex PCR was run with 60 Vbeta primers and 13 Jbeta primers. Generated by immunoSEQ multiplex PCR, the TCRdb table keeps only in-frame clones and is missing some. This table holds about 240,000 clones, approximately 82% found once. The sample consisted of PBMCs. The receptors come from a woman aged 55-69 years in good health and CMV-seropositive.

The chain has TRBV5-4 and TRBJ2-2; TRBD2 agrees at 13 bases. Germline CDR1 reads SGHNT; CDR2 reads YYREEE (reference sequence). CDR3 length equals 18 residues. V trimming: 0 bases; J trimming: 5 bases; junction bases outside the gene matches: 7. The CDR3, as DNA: TGTGCCAGCAGCTTGGCCGGACTAGCGGGAGTGGGGACCGGGGAGCTGTTTTTT. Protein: CASSLAGLAGVGTGELFF.

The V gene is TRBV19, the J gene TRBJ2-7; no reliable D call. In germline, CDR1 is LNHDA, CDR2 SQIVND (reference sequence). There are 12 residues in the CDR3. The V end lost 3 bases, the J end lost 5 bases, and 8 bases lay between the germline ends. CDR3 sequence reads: CASSIRSDEQYF. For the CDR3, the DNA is TGTGCCAGTAGTATTCGGAGCGACGAGCAGTACTTC. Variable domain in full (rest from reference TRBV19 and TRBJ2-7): DGGITQSPKYLFRKEGQNVTLSCEQNLNHDAMYWYRQDPGQGLRLIYYSQIVNDFQKGDIAEGYSVSREKKESFPLTVTSAQKNPTAFYLCASSIRSDEQYFGPGTRLTVT.

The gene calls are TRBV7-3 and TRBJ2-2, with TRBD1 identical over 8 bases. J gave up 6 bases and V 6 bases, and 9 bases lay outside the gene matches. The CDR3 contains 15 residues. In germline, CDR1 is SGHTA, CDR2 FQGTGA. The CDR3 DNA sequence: TGTGCCAGCAGTTCCCGGACAGGGCCCTCCGGGGAGCTGTTTTTT. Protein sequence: CASSSRTGPSGELFF. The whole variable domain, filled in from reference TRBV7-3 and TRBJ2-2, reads GAGVSQTPSNKVTEKGKYVELRCDPISGHTALYWYRQSLGQGPEFLIYFQGTGAADDSGLPNDRFFAVRPEGSVSTLKIQRTERGDSAVYLCASSSRTGPSGELFFGEGSRLTVL.

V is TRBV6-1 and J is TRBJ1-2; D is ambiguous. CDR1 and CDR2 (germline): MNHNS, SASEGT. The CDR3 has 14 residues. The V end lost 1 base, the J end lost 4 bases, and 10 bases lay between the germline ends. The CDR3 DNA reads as TGTGCCAGCAGTGAAGGAGTCTTTGGCTATGGCTACACCTTC. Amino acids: CASSEGVFGYGYTF.

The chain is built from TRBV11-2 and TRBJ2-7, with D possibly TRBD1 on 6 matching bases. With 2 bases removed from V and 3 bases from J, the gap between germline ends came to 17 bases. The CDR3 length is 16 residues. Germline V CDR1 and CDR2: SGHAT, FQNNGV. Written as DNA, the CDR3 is TGTGCCAGCAGCTTAACAGGGAAGGGCTACTACTACGAGCAGTACTTC. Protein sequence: CASSLTGKGYYYEQYF. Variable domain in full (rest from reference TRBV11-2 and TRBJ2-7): EAGVAQSPRYKIIEKRQSVAFWCNPISGHATLYWYQQILGQGPKLLIQFQNNGVVDDSQLPKDRFSAERLKGVDSTLKIQPAKLEDSAVYLCASSLTGKGYYYEQYFGPGTRLTVT.

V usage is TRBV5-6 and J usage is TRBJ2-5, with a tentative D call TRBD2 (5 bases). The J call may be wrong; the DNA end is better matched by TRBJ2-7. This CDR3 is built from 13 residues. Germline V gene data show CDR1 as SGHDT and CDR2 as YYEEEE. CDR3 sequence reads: CASSWGDYYEQYF. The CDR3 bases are TGTGCCAGCAGCTGGGGAGATTACTACGAGCAGTACTTC.

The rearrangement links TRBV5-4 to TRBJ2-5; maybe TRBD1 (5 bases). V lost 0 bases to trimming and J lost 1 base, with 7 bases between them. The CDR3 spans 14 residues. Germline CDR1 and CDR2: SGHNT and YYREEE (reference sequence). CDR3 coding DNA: TGTGCCAGCAGCTTGGGGGGCAGCCAAGAGACCCAGTACTTC. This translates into CASSLGGSQETQYF. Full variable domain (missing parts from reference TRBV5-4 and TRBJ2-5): ETGVTQSPTHLIKTRGQQVTLRCSSQSGHNTVSWYQQALGQGPQFIFQYYREEENGRGNFPPRFSGLQFPNYSSELNVNALELDDSALYLCASSLGGSQETQYFGPGTRLLVL.

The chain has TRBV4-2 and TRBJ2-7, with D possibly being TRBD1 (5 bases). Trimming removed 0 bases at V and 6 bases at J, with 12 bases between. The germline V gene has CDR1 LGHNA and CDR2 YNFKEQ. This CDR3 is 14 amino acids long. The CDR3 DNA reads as TGTGCCAGCAGCCAAGAGGCCAGGGTGGGCGAGCAGTACTTC. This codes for CASSQEARVGEQYF.

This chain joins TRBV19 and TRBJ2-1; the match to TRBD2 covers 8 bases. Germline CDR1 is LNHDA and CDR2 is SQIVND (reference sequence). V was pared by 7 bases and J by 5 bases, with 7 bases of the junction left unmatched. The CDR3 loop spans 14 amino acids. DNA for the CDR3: TGTGCCAGTATGTTTAGCGGGACAAACAATGAGCAGTTCTTC. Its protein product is CASMFSGTNNEQFF.

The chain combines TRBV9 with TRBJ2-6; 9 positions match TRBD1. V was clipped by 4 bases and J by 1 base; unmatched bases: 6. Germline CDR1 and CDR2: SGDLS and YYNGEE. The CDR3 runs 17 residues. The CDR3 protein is CASSTGGVFSGANVLTF. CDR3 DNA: TGTGCCAGCAGCACAGGGGGCGTTTTTTCTGGGGCCAACGTCCTGACTTTC.

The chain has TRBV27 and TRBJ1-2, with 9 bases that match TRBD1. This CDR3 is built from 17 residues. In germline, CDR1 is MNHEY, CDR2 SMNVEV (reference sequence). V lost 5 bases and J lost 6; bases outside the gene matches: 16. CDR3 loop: CASSATTPGQGINGYTF. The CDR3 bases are TGTGCCAGCAGTGCAACAACCCCGGGACAGGGTATTAATGGCTACACCTTC.

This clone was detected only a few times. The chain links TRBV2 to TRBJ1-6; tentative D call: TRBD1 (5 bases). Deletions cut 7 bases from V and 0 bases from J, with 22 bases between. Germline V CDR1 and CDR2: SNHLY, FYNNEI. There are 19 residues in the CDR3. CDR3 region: CASIGLDDRFSSYNSPLHF. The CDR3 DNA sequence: TGTGCCAGCATAGGTCTTGACGACAGATTTAGCTCCTATAATTCACCCCTCCACTTT.

This chain's CDR3 is CASSLMGNYGYTF. CDR3 sequence (DNA): TGTGCCAGCAGCTTAATGGGCAACTATGGCTACACCTTC. V is TRBV11-2 and J is TRBJ1-2; D gene ambiguous. This CDR3 is built from 13 residues. Germline loops: CDR1 SGHAT, CDR2 FQNNGV. V was shortened by 2 bases and J by 2 bases, with 6 bases between the two germline ends.

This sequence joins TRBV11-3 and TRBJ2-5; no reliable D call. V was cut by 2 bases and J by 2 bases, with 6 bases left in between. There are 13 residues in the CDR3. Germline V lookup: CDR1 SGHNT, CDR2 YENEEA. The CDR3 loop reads CASSLFHQETQYF. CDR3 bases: TGTGCCAGCAGCTTATTCCATCAAGAGACCCAGTACTTC.

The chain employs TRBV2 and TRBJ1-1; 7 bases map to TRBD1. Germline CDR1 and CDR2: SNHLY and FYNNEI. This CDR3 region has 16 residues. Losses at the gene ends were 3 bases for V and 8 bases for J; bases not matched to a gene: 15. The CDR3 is CASSDLTGHHSSEAFF. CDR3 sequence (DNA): TGTGCCAGCAGTGACCTGACAGGGCATCATTCCTCGGAAGCTTTCTTT.

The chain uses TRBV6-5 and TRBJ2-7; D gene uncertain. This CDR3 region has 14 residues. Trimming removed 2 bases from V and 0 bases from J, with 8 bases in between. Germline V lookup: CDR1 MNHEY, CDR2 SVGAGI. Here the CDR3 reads CASSYTGGSYEQYF. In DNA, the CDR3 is TGTGCCAGCAGTTACACGGGTGGCTCCTACGAGCAGTACTTC.

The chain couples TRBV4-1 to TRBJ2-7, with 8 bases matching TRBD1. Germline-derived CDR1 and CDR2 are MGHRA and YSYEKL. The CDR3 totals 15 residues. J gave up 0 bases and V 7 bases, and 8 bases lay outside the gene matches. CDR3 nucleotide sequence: TGCGCCAGCACCCCCGCAGGGGGCAACTCCTACGAGCAGTACTTC. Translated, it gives CASTPAGGNSYEQYF.

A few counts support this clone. This CDR3 is CASARDRAYEQYF. CDR3 DNA sequence: TGTGCCAGCGCCCGGGACAGGGCCTACGAGCAGTACTTC. The rearrangement joins TRBV6-6 to TRBJ2-7, with TRBD1 identical over 9 bases. This CDR3 comprises 13 residues. The V gene's germline CDR1 is MNHNY and CDR2 SVGAGI (reference sequence). Trimming removed 8 bases from V and 2 bases from J; junction bases left unmatched: 4.

This CDR3 is CASSWGTAYEQYF. The CDR3 DNA follows: TGCGCCAGCAGTTGGGGGACAGCCTACGAGCAGTACTTC. The rearrangement joins TRBV10-2 to TRBJ2-7, with 7 nucleotides matching TRBD1. Germline CDR1 and CDR2: WSHSY and SAAADI. The CDR3 extends over 13 amino acids. The V and J ends lost 5 bases and 2 bases, in that order; junction bases with no gene match: 3.

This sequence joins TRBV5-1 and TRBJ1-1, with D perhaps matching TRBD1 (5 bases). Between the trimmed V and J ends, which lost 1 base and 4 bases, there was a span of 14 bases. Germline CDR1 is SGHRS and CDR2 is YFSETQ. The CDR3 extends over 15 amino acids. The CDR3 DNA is TGCGCCAGCAGCTTGCTTGGGGACTCTATCACTGAAGCTTTCTTT. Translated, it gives CASSLLGDSITEAFF.

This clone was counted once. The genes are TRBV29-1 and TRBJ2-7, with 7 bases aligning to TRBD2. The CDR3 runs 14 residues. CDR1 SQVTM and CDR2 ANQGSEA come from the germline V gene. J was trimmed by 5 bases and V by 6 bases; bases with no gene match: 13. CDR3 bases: TGCAGCGTAAATCAGGGCGGGAGTCGAAACGAGCAGTACTTC. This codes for CSVNQGGSRNEQYF.

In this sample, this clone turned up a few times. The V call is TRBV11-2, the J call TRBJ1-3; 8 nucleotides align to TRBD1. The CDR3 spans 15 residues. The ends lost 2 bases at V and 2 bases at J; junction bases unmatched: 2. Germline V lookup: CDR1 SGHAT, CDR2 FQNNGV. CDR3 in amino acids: CASSLRQGTGNTIYF. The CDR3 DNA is TGTGCCAGCAGCTTAAGACAGGGGACTGGAAACACCATATATTTT.

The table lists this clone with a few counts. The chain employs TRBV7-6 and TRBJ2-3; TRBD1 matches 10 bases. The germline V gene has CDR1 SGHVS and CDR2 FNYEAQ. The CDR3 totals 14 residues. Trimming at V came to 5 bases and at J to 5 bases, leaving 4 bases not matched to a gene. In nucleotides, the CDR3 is TGTGCCAGCAGCGCGACAGGGGGCAGAGATACGCAGTATTTT. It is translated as CASSATGGRDTQYF. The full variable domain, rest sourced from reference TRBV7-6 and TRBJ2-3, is GAGVSQSPRYKVTKRGQDVALRCDPISGHVSLYWYRQALGQGPEFLTYFNYEAQQDKSGLPNDRFSAERPEGSISTLTIQRTEQRDSAMYRCASSATGGRDTQYFGPGTRLTVL.

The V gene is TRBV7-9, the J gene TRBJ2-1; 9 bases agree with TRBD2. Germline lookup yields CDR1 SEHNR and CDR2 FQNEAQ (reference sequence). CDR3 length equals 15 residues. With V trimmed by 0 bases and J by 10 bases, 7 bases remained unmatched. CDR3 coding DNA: TGTGCCAGCAGCTTAGCGGGGGGGACTAGCAGAGAGCAGTTCTTC. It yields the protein CASSLAGGTSREQFF. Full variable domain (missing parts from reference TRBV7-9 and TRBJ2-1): DTGVSQNPRHKITKRGQNVTFRCDPISEHNRLYWYRQTLGQGPEFLTYFQNEAQLEKSRLLSDRFSAERPKGSFSTLEIQRTEQGDSAMYLCASSLAGGTSREQFFGPGTRLTVL.

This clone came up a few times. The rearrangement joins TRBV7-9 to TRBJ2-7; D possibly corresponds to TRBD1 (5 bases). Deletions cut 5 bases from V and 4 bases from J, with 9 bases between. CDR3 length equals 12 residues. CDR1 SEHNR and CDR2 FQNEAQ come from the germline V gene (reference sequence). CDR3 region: CASSPREYEQYF. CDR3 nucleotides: TGTGCCAGCAGCCCCAGGGAATACGAGCAGTACTTC.

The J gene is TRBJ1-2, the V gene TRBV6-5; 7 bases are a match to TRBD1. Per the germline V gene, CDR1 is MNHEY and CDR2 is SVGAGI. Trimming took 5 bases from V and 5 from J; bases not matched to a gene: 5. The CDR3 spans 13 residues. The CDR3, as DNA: TGTGCCAGCAGTACCGAGACAGGGTATGGCTACACCTTC. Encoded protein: CASSTETGYGYTF.